The rows below give T cell receptor beta chains drawn from one sample of a study of blood T cell repertoires in COVID-19. Assay: immunoSEQ multiplex PCR; the TCRdb copy retains only in-frame clones and omits some. The sample comprises 150,000 to 200,000 clones, around 80% of which are singletons, and around 8.1% rests with the top ten. Source material: peripheral blood. These receptors were obtained from a man aged 55 to 69 with acute or convalescent COVID-19. Each CDR3 is given with its conserved first and last residue. D genes are given only for firm matches. Only some rows state a clone size, as once, few, many or a class for expanded clones.

v_gene	j_gene	d_gene	abundance	CDR3aa	CDR3nt
TRBV4-3	TRBJ1-2	.	.	CASSQEAGGNYGYTF	TGCGCCAGCAGCCAAGAGGCAGGAGGGAACTATGGCTACACCTTC
TRBV9	TRBJ2-5	.	few	CASSVSDNTGLETQYF	TGTGCCAGCAGCGTCTCCGATAACACAGGGCTGGAGACCCAGTACTTC
TRBV7-9	TRBJ2-6	.	.	CASSPHRDGGSGANVLTF	TGTGCCAGCAGCCCCCACCGGGACGGGGGTTCTGGGGCCAACGTCCTGACTTTC
TRBV14	TRBJ1-2	.	.	CASSQPINRRNGYTF	TGTGCCAGCAGCCAACCCATAAATAGGAGGAATGGCTACACCTTC
TRBV6-2/TRBV6-3	TRBJ2-1	TRBD2	.	CASSYLRSSGSYNEQFF	TGTGCCAGCAGTTACTTGAGGTCTAGCGGGTCCTACAATGAGCAGTTCTTC
TRBV19	TRBJ2-3	TRBD2	.	CASSILAGPTDTQYF	TGTGCCAGTAGTATCCTAGCGGGGCCCACAGATACGCAGTATTTT
TRBV7-8	TRBJ1-5	TRBD1	few	CASSLWTGDQPQHF	TGTGCCAGCAGCTTATGGACAGGGGATCAGCCCCAGCATTTT
TRBV6-5	TRBJ1-1	TRBD1	.	CASSRTGGIYTEAFF	TGTGCCAGCAGCCGGACAGGGGGAATCTACACTGAAGCTTTCTTT
TRBV6-2/TRBV6-3	TRBJ2-2	TRBD1	few	CASSWTGARELFF	TGTGCCAGCAGTTGGACAGGGGCCAGGGAGCTGTTTTTT
TRBV24-1	TRBJ2-3	TRBD1	.	CATSDGGQGAGDTQYF	TGTGCCACCAGTGACGGGGGACAGGGTGCCGGAGATACGCAGTATTTT
TRBV13	TRBJ2-7	TRBD1	.	CASSSGTASYEQYF	TGTGCCAGCAGCTCCGGGACAGCCTCCTACGAGCAGTACTTC
TRBV3-1/TRBV3-2	TRBJ1-6	.	few	CASSGQNGASPLHF	TGTGCCAGCAGCGGACAAAATGGGGCATCACCCCTCCACTTT
TRBV30	TRBJ1-1	.	.	CAWRPGNTEAFF	TGTGCCTGGAGGCCAGGGAACACTGAAGCTTTCTTT
TRBV5-4	TRBJ1-1	.	few	CASSSGMKTEAFF	TGTGCCAGCAGCTCAGGGATGAAGACTGAAGCTTTCTTT
TRBV10-3	TRBJ2-7	.	.	CASRQESYEQYF	TGTGCCAGCCGACAGGAATCCTACGAGCAGTACTTC
TRBV6-2/TRBV6-3	TRBJ1-5	.	.	CASSPRGNQPQHF	TGTGCCAGCAGTCCACGGGGCAATCAGCCCCAGCATTTT
TRBV6-5	TRBJ2-5	.	.	CASSYSNLKKTQYF	TGTGCCAGCAGTTACTCGAACTTAAAGAAGACCCAGTACTTC
TRBV5-8	TRBJ2-2	TRBD2	.	CAGDPSGGAGGELFF	TGTGCCGGCGACCCTAGCGGGGGGGCCGGCGGGGAGCTGTTTTTT
TRBV6-2/TRBV6-3	TRBJ1-3	.	.	CASSYDRNSGNTIYF	TGTGCCAGCAGTTACGACAGGAACTCTGGAAACACCATATATTTT
TRBV6-1	TRBJ2-7	.	.	CASSERGPDEQYF	TGTGCCAGCAGTGAAAGGGGTCCCGACGAGCAGTACTTC
TRBV25-1	TRBJ2-7	TRBD2	.	CASSTGGPYEQYF	TGTGCCAGCAGCACGGGGGGGCCGTATGAGCAGTACTTC
TRBV27	TRBJ1-1	.	.	CASFKNTEAFF	TGTGCCAGCTTTAAGAACACTGAAGCTTTCTTT
TRBV19	TRBJ2-1	TRBD1	.	CASSVLTGTGVNEQFF	TGTGCCAGTAGTGTCCTCACCGGGACAGGGGTAAATGAGCAGTTCTTC
TRBV14	TRBJ1-3	.	.	CASSQGRVSSGNTIYF	TGTGCCAGCAGCCAAGGTCGGGTCAGCTCTGGAAACACCATATATTTT
TRBV4-1	TRBJ2-6	.	.	CASSQSFRVGGANVLTF	TGCGCCAGCAGCCAATCGTTCAGGGTCGGTGGGGCCAACGTCCTGACTTTC
TRBV6-5	TRBJ1-1	TRBD1	.	CASSYGTGLGTEAFF	TGTGCCAGCAGTTACGGGACAGGGTTGGGGACTGAAGCTTTCTTT
TRBV2	TRBJ2-7	TRBD1	many	CASLRGQYEQYF	TGTGCCAGCCTAAGGGGGCAGTACGAGCAGTACTTC
TRBV4-1	TRBJ1-1	.	.	CASSQQEGGTEAFF	TGCGCCAGCAGCCAACAGGAAGGGGGCACTGAAGCTTTCTTT
TRBV7-8	TRBJ1-5	.	.	CASSIQGNQPQHF	TGTGCCAGCAGTATCCAGGGTAATCAGCCCCAGCATTTT
TRBV18	TRBJ2-7	TRBD1	.	CASSPRRGDRGLLDYEQYF	TGTGCCAGCTCACCTAGGAGGGGGGACAGGGGCCTCTTGGACTACGAGCAGTACTTC
TRBV11-2	TRBJ1-1	.	.	CASSLVLLTNTEAFF	TGTGCCAGCAGCTTAGTGTTACTCACGAACACTGAAGCTTTCTTT
TRBV7-9	TRBJ1-2	.	.	CASSKGEEGSNYGYTF	TGTGCCAGCAGCAAGGGAGAGGAAGGGTCTAACTATGGCTACACCTTC
TRBV11-2	TRBJ2-2	TRBD1	.	CASSFTGALSTGELFF	TGTGCCAGCAGCTTCACAGGGGCACTTAGCACCGGGGAGCTGTTTTTT
TRBV3-1/TRBV3-2	TRBJ1-2	.	.	CASSQDNGGYGYTF	TGTGCCAGCAGCCAAGATAACGGGGGCTATGGCTACACCTTC
TRBV3-1/TRBV3-2	TRBJ2-5	TRBD2	.	CASSQAGGEETQYF	TGTGCCAGCAGCCAAGCGGGAGGGGAAGAGACCCAGTACTTC
TRBV7-2	TRBJ2-7	TRBD1	.	CASSQRTGKDEQYF	TGTGCCAGCAGCCAACGGACAGGGAAGGACGAGCAGTACTTC
TRBV7-2	TRBJ1-5	.	.	CASSLKGNQPQHF	TGTGCCAGCAGCTTAAAGGGGAATCAGCCCCAGCATTTT
TRBV30	TRBJ2-6	.	.	CAWATGTLLFLSGANVLTF	TGTGCCTGGGCCACCGGGACACTCCTATTCCTCTCTGGGGCCAACGTCCTGACTTTC
TRBV19	TRBJ1-2	.	once	CASSPRGLDYGYTF	TGTGCCAGTAGTCCGCGGGGCTTAGACTATGGCTACACCTTC
TRBV5-4	TRBJ2-7	TRBD1	once	CASSFSLSGQGRHEQYF	TGTGCCAGCAGCTTCTCCTTATCAGGACAGGGGAGGCACGAGCAGTACTTC
TRBV6-5	TRBJ1-1	.	.	CASKKGVEAFF	TGTGCCAGCAAAAAGGGGGTTGAAGCTTTCTTT
TRBV27	TRBJ1-5	TRBD1	.	CASSQHGTGGSNQPQHF	TGTGCCAGCAGTCAACACGGGACAGGGGGTAGCAATCAGCCCCAGCATTTT
TRBV19	TRBJ2-7	TRBD2	.	CASSIKRVRLANHEQYF	TGTGCCAGTAGTATAAAGCGGGTCAGACTAGCAAACCACGAGCAGTACTTC
TRBV4-1	TRBJ1-1	.	.	CASSQINMVAYTEAFF	TGCGCCAGCAGCCAAATAAATATGGTTGCGTACACTGAAGCTTTCTTT
TRBV9	TRBJ2-2	.	.	CASSVGGENTGELFF	TGTGCCAGCAGCGTAGGGGGCGAGAACACCGGGGAGCTGTTTTTT
TRBV9	TRBJ2-1	.	few	CASSVGDSGYNEQFF	TGTGCCAGCAGCGTAGGGGATAGCGGCTACAATGAGCAGTTCTTC
TRBV5-5	TRBJ2-6	.	.	CASSPLSRTVGGANVLTF	TGTGCCAGCAGCCCACTCTCCCGGACAGTGGGAGGGGCCAACGTCCTGACTTTC
TRBV6-6	TRBJ2-2	.	.	CASTLIRNTGELFF	TGTGCCAGCACTTTAATCAGGAACACCGGGGAGCTGTTTTTT
TRBV19	TRBJ2-5	TRBD1	.	CASSRDRVRETQYF	TGTGCCAGTAGTAGGGACAGGGTTAGGGAGACCCAGTACTTC
TRBV29-1	TRBJ1-1	.	.	CSVIRGLTEAFF	TGCAGCGTTATTAGGGGGTTGACTGAAGCTTTCTTT
TRBV10-3	TRBJ1-2	TRBD1	.	CAISGDRGVDGYTF	TGTGCCATCAGTGGAGACAGGGGGGTGGATGGCTACACCTTC
TRBV6-5	TRBJ1-1	.	.	CASLGTFYTEAFF	TGTGCCAGCCTAGGGACTTTCTACACTGAAGCTTTCTTT
TRBV6-5	TRBJ1-3	.	.	CASTPLGSGNTIYF	TGTGCCAGCACTCCACTCGGGTCCGGAAACACCATATATTTT
TRBV25-1	TRBJ2-1	TRBD2	.	CASSERAGGPGEQFF	TGTGCCAGCAGTGAACGGGCGGGGGGGCCCGGTGAGCAGTTCTTC
TRBV7-2	TRBJ2-7	TRBD2	few	CASSLTAGGPFEQYF	TGTGCCAGCAGCTTGACAGCGGGGGGGCCCTTCGAGCAGTACTTC
TRBV19	TRBJ1-2	.	.	CASRPVDRALNYGYTF	TGTGCCAGTAGGCCGGTGGACAGAGCGCTTAACTATGGCTACACCTTC